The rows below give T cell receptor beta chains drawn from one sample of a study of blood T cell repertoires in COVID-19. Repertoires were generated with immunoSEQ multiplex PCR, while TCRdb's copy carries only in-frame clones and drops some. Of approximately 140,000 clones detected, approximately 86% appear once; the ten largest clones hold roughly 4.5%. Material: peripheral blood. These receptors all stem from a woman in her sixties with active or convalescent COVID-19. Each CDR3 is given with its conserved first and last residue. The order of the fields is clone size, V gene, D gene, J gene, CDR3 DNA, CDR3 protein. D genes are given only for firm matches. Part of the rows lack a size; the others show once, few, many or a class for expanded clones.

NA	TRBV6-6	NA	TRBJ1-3	TGTGCCAGCAGTGCGGCCTCTGGAAACACCATATATTTT	CASSAASGNTIYF
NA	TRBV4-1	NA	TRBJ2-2	TGCGCCAGCAGCCCGACTAGAGCCGGGGAGCTGTTTTTT	CASSPTRAGELFF
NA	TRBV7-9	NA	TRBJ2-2	TGTGCCAGCAGCTCCTTTGGGGAGCTGTTTTTT	CASSSFGELFF
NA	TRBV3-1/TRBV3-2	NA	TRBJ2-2	TGTGCCAGCAGCCAGAACGGGGGGCCGAACACCGGGGAGCTGTTTTTT	CASSQNGGPNTGELFF
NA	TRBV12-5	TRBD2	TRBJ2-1	TGTGCTAGTGGGTTCGGGACTAGTGGGAACAATGAGCAGTTCTTC	CASGFGTSGNNEQFF
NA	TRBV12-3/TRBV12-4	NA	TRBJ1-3	TGTGCCAGCAGTTTGGGCGGGAACACCATATATTTT	CASSLGGNTIYF
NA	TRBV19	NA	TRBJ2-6	TGTGCCAGTAGTATATCCTCCCTTGGGGCCAACGTCCTGACTTTC	CASSISSLGANVLTF
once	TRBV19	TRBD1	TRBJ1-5	TGTGCCAGTAGTCTCGGGACAGGGCAACAGCCCCAGCATTTT	CASSLGTGQQPQHF
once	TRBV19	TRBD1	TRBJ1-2	TGTGCCAGTAGTCAGGGGGCGGTCGGTGGCTACACCTTC	CASSQGAVGGYTF
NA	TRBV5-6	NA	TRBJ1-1	TGTGCCAGCCAGGGACTCTACCCTGAAGCTTTCTTT	CASQGLYPEAFF
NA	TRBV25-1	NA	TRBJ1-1	TGTGCCAGCACTTCGACAGGATACACTGAAGCTTTCTTT	CASTSTGYTEAFF
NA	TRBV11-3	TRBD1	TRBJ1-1	TGTGCCAGCAGCTTAGACGACAGGGTGGCTTTCTTT	CASSLDDRVAFF
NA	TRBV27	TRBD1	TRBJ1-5	TGTGCCAGCAGTTTAGGGACAGTGGGCAATCAGCCCCAGCATTTT	CASSLGTVGNQPQHF
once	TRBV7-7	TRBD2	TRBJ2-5	TGTGCTAGCAGCTTATTTGTCGGGGGGGCCGGGGAGACCCAGTACTTC	CASSLFVGGAGETQYF
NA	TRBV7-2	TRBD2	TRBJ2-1	TGTGCCAGCAGCGTAACCCGGGGGGTGGGCTCCTACAATGAGCAGTTCTTC	CASSVTRGVGSYNEQFF
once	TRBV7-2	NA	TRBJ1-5	TGTGCCGGCAGCCTAGACCGGGACATTAGCAATCAGCCCCAGCATTTT	CAGSLDRDISNQPQHF
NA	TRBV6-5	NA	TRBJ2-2	TGTGCCAGCAGTTACGGCTACACCGGGGAGCTGTTTTTT	CASSYGYTGELFF
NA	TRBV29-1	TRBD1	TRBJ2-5	TGCAGCGCCTTAATACAGGGGGCGGGAGAGACCCAGTACTTC	CSALIQGAGETQYF
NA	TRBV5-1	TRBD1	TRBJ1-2	TGCGCCAGCAGCTTGGAGGGGACAGTGTCGGTCGGCTACACCTTC	CASSLEGTVSVGYTF
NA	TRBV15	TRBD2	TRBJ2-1	TGTGCCACCAGCAGAGATTTAGGCGGGGGGGTCTACAATGAGCAGTTCTTC	CATSRDLGGGVYNEQFF